A single sample gave rise to the 18 T cell receptor beta chains below, sequenced in a study of cytomegalovirus exposure and HLA in healthy donors. The PCR used 60 Vbeta and 13 Jbeta primers. Assay: immunoSEQ multiplex PCR; the TCRdb copy retains only in-frame clones and omits some. The sample carries approximately 70,000 clones, around 69% recorded once. The source material was PBMCs. Receptors originate from a human donor in good health.

The rearrangement links TRBV27 to TRBJ1-1; 10 positions match TRBD1. CDR3 size: 15 residues. The germline gives CDR1 MNHEY, CDR2 SMNVEV (reference sequence). Trimming took 6 bases from V and 2 from J; bases not matched to a gene: 6. The CDR3 DNA reads as TGTGCCAGCAGCCGGGACAGGGGAATAAACACTGAAGCTTTCTTT. Its protein is CASSRDRGINTEAFF.

The chain carries TRBV6-5 and TRBJ2-3; D gene unclear. Trimming stripped 0 bases from V and 6 bases from J, with 10 bases between. The CDR3 sequence is 14 residues long. The V gene's germline CDR1 is MNHEY and CDR2 SVGAGI. CDR3 in DNA: TGTGCCAGCAGTTACTCGAAGACTTTCGATACGCAGTATTTT. This codes for CASSYSKTFDTQYF.

CDR3 sequence (DNA): TGTGCCTGGCAGGGGGCCGATGGCTACACCTTC. It translates to CAWQGADGYTF. The chain recombines TRBV30 with TRBJ1-2, with 8 positions matching TRBD1. J lost 6 bases, V lost 5 bases, and 2 bases had no gene match. CDR3 size: 11 residues. CDR1 and CDR2 from the germline V gene are GTSNPN and SVGIG (reference sequence).

V is TRBV2 and J is TRBJ2-2; D perhaps matches TRBD1 (6 bases). The CDR3 is 17 residues long. Between the trimmed V and J ends, which lost 4 bases and 6 bases, there was a span of 21 bases. Germline CDR1 and CDR2: SNHLY and FYNNEI. This CDR3 is CASSARMTGTFAGELFF. In nucleotides, the CDR3 is TGTGCCAGCAGTGCCCGCATGACCGGGACATTTGCCGGGGAGCTGTTTTTT.

This chain links TRBV6-1 with TRBJ2-7, with D tentatively TRBD2 (6 bases). CDR1 is MNHNS, CDR2 SASEGT, per germline. Trimming removed 3 bases at V and 2 bases at J, with 11 bases between. The CDR3 spans 14 residues. The CDR3 spells CASSEGGRTYEQYF. As DNA, the CDR3 is TGTGCCAGCAGTGAGGGGGGAAGGACCTACGAGCAGTACTTC.

The chain carries TRBV4-2 and TRBJ2-1, with TRBD1 matching 7 bases. V was pared by 2 bases and J by 2 bases, with 6 bases of the junction left unmatched. CDR1 is LGHNA and CDR2 is YNFKEQ in the germline V gene. The CDR3 contains 16 residues. The CDR3 reads CASSQPATGTYNEQFF. The CDR3 DNA reads as TGTGCCAGCAGCCAACCCGCGACAGGGACCTACAATGAGCAGTTCTTC.

This clone was counted a single time. The genes are TRBV18 and TRBJ1-4; 7 nucleotides match TRBD1. V was clipped by 4 bases and J by 6 bases; unmatched bases: 8. This CDR3 comprises 15 residues. Germline V gives CDR1 KGHSH, CDR2 LQKENI. This CDR3 is CASSREQGIDEKLFF. In DNA, the CDR3 is TGTGCCAGCTCACGAGAACAGGGGATCGATGAAAAACTGTTTTTT.

The sample holds one count of this clone. The chain carries TRBV29-1 and TRBJ2-3; 9 bases agree with TRBD2. The V and J ends lost 1 base and 0 bases, in that order; junction bases with no gene match: 2. CDR1 SQVTM and CDR2 ANQGSEA come from the germline V gene. The CDR3 totals 15 residues. This CDR3 reads CSVEGLAASTDTQYF. In nucleotides, the CDR3 is TGCAGCGTTGAAGGACTAGCGGCTAGCACAGATACGCAGTATTTT.

This sequence joins TRBV9 and TRBJ2-3; TRBD1 aligns across 7 bases. Germline CDR1 is SGDLS and CDR2 is YYNGEE. J was trimmed by 0 bases and V by 4 bases; bases with no gene match: 5. The CDR3 totals 15 residues. The CDR3, as DNA: TGTGCCAGCAGCACGACAGGGATAAGCACAGATACGCAGTATTTT. It yields the protein CASSTTGISTDTQYF.

The chain combines TRBV7-2 with TRBJ1-2; possible D gene TRBD1, 6 bases. The CDR3 extends over 13 amino acids. V was shortened by 5 bases and J by 3 bases, with 10 bases between the two germline ends. The V gene's germline CDR1 is SGHTA and CDR2 FQGNSA. CDR3 protein: CASSPDRYYGYTF. CDR3 bases: TGTGCCAGCAGCCCCGACAGGTACTATGGCTACACCTTC. Variable domain in full (rest from reference TRBV7-2 and TRBJ1-2): GAGVSQSPSNKVTEKGKDVELRCDPISGHTALYWYRQSLGQGLEFLIYFQGNSAPDKSGLPSDRFSAERTGGSVSTLTIQRTQQEDSAVYLCASSPDRYYGYTFGSGTRLTVV.

The V and J genes are TRBV28 and TRBJ1-1; no firm D call. There are 12 residues in the CDR3. Trimming pared 2 bases from V and 11 bases from J, leaving 12 bases between. Germline CDR1 is MDHEN and CDR2 is SYDVKM. CDR3 bases: TGTGCCAGCAGTTTAAACCACCAGGCGGCTTTCTTT. Protein: CASSLNHQAAFF.

This clone was detected a few times. The genes are TRBV28 and TRBJ1-1; TRBD1 aligns across 9 bases. The CDR3 runs to 14 residues. V lost 5 bases to trimming and J lost 3 bases; unmatched junction nucleotides: 4. From germline, CDR1 is MDHEN and CDR2 SYDVKM. CDR3 loop: CASSPGQGHTEAFF. The DNA for the CDR3 is TGTGCCAGCAGTCCGGGACAGGGCCACACTGAAGCTTTCTTT.

The chain uses TRBV5-6 and TRBJ2-7; maybe TRBD2 (6 bases). The CDR3 is made up of 13 amino acids. Trimming cost V 2 bases and J 2 bases, with 8 bases left between them. The germline V gene has CDR1 SGHDT and CDR2 YYEEEE. In DNA, the CDR3 is TGTGCCAGCAGCTTAGCGGGCCCCTACGAGCAGTACTTC. This encodes CASSLAGPYEQYF.

This clone was detected only a few times. The chain has TRBV7-9 and TRBJ1-2; D call uncertain. The CDR3 has 14 amino acids. The V and J ends lost 1 base and 4 bases respectively, with 10 bases between them. Germline V gene data show CDR1 as SEHNR and CDR2 as FQNEAQ (reference sequence). The CDR3 DNA reads as TGTGCCAGCAGCTTAGAGTCGGGAGCCTATGGCTACACCTTC. This encodes CASSLESGAYGYTF.

The chain carries TRBV21-1 and TRBJ2-4; the table names TRBD1, a call not compared with the DNA. TRBV21-1 is a pseudogene. This CDR3 spans 14 amino acids. Here the CDR3 DNA reads TGTGCCAGCCAGACAGGGACGGACAAAAACATTCAGTACTTC. Amino acid sequence: CASQTGTDKNIQYF.

This rearrangement joins TRBV12-2 to TRBJ2-2; the table gives TRBD2 as D, unverified against the DNA. TRBV12-2 represents a pseudogene. CDR3 length: 17 amino acids. The CDR3 protein is CASRLPPTQRRAGELFF. The CDR3 DNA reads TGTGCAAGTCGCTTACCCCCGACTCAGAGGAGGGCCGGGGAGCTGTTTTTT.

The chain uses TRBV7-9 and TRBJ1-5; D unclear. This CDR3 spans 9 amino acids. Trimming removed 5 bases at V and 9 bases at J, with 2 bases between. Germline CDR1 is SEHNR and CDR2 is FQNEAQ (reference sequence). CDR3 bases: TGTGCCAGCAGCCGGCCCCAGCATTTT. It translates to CASSRPQHF.

The rearrangement uses TRBV29-1 and TRBJ2-7; 14 positions agree with TRBD2. Germline-derived CDR1 and CDR2 are SQVTM and ANQGSEA. This CDR3 has 15 amino acids. After removal of 6 bases from V and 6 bases from J, the junction contained 10 bases not matched to a gene. CDR3 sequence reads: CSVLGTSGSSSEQYF. In nucleotides, the CDR3 is TGCAGCGTGTTAGGGACTAGCGGGAGCTCGAGCGAGCAGTACTTC.